This T cell receptor beta chain was sequenced during a study of blood T cell repertoires in COVID-19. Sequenced by immunoSEQ multiplex PCR; TCRdb stores in-frame clones only, minus some. The repertoire includes 200,000 to 250,000 clones, 75% to 85% of them detected once, and about 9.7% sits in the top ten. This receptor was obtained from a man between 45 and 60 years old with active or convalescent COVID-19. The sequenced sample was peripheral blood.

CDR3 sequence (DNA): TGCGCCAGCAGCTTGGCCTTCACCGGGACAGGGGGCAGGGACTATGGCTACACCTTC. Amino acid sequence: CASSLAFTGTGGRDYGYTF. V is TRBV5-1 and J is TRBJ1-2, with 12 bases matching TRBD1. Germline V CDR1 and CDR2: SGHRS, YFSETQ. V dropped 0 bases and J dropped 3; count of bases not matched to a gene: 12. The CDR3 spans 19 residues.